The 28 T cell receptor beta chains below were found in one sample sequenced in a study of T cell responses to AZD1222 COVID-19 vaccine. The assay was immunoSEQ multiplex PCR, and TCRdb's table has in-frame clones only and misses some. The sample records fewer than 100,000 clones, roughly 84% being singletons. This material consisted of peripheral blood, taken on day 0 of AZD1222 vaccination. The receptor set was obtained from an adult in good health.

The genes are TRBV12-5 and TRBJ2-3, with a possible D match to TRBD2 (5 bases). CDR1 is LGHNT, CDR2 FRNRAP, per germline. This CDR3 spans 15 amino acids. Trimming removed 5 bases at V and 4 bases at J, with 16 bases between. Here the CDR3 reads CASGPAREGSDTQYF. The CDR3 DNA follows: TGTGCTAGTGGTCCCGCGAGGGAAGGGTCAGATACGCAGTATTTT. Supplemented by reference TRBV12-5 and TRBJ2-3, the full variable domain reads DARVTQTPRHKVTEMGQEVTMRCQPILGHNTVFWYRQTMMQGLELLAYFRNRAPLDDSGMPKDRFSAEMPDATLATLKIQPSEPRDSAVYFCASGPAREGSDTQYFGPGTRLTVL.

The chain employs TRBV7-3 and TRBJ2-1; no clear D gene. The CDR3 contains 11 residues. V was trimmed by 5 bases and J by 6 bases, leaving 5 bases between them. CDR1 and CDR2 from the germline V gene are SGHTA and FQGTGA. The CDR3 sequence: CASSPANEQFF. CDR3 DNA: TGTGCCAGCAGCCCCGCCAATGAGCAGTTCTTC. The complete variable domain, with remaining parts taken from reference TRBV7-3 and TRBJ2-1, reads GAGVSQTPSNKVTEKGKYVELRCDPISGHTALYWYRQSLGQGPEFLIYFQGTGAADDSGLPNDRFFAVRPEGSVSTLKIQRTERGDSAVYLCASSPANEQFFGPGTRLTVL.

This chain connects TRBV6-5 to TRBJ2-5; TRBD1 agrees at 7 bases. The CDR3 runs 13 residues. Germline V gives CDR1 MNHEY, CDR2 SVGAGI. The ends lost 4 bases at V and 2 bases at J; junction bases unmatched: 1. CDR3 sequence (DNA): TGTGCCAGCAGTTCACAGGGGCAAGAGACCCAGTACTTC. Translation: CASSSQGQETQYF.

CDR3 sequence: CASSLATSGETQYF. CDR3 in DNA: TGTGCCAGCAGCTTAGCGACTAGTGGGGAGACCCAGTACTTC. This chain links TRBV7-2 with TRBJ2-5, with D possibly TRBD2 on 6 matching bases. Germline V lookup: CDR1 SGHTA, CDR2 FQGNSA. V was trimmed by 0 bases and J by 5 bases, leaving 10 bases between them. The CDR3 runs to 14 residues.

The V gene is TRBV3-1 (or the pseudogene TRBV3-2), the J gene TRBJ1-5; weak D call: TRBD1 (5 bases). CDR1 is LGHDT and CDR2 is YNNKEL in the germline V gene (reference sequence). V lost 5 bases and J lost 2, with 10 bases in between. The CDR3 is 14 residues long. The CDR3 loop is CASSGSGGNQPQHF. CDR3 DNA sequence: TGTGCCAGCAGCGGCTCGGGGGGCAATCAGCCCCAGCATTTT.

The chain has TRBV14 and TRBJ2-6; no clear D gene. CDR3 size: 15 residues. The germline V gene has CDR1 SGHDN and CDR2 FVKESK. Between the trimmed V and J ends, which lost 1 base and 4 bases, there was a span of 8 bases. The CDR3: CASSQGGTGANVLTF. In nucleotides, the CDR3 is TGTGCCAGCAGCCAAGGCGGTACCGGGGCCAACGTCCTGACTTTC. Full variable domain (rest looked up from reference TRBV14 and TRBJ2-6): EAGVTQFPSHSVIEKGQTVTLRCDPISGHDNLYWYRRVMGKEIKFLLHFVKESKQDESGMPNNRFLAERTGGTYSTLKVQPAELEDSGVYFCASSQGGTGANVLTFGAGSRLTVL.

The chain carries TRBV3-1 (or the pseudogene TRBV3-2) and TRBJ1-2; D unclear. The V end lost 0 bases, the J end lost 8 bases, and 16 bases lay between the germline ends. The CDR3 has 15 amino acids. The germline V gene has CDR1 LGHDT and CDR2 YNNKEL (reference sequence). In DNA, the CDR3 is TGTGCCAGCAGCCAAGATAGTTTCCCAGGCGACGGCTACACCTTC. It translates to CASSQDSFPGDGYTF.

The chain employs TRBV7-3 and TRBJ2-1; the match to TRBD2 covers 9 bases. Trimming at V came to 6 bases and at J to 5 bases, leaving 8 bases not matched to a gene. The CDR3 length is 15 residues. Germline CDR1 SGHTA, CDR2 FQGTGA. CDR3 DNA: TGTGCCAGCAGTTCCAGCGGGGGGAACAACAATGAGCAGTTCTTC. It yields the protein CASSSSGGNNNEQFF.

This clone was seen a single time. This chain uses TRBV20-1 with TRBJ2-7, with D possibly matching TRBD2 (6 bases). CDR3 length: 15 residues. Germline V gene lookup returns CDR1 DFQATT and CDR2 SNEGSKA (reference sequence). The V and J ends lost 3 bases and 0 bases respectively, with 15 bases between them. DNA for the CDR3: TGCAGTGCTAGTCCCTCCTCCGGGAGCTCCTACGAGCAGTACTTC. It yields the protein CSASPSSGSSYEQYF.

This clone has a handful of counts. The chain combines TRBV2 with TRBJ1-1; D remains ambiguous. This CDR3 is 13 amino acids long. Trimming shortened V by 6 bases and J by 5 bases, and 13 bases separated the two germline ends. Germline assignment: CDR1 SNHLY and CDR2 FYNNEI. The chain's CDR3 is CASSLEFRTEAFF. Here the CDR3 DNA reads TGTGCCAGCAGCCTTGAATTTCGGACTGAAGCTTTCTTT.

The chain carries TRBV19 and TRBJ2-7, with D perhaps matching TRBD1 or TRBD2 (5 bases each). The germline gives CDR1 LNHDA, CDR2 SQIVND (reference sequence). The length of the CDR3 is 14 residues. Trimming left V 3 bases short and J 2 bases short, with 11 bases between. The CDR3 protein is CASSIGGPPYEQYF. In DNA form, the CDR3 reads TGTGCCAGTAGTATTGGGGGTCCTCCCTACGAGCAGTACTTC.

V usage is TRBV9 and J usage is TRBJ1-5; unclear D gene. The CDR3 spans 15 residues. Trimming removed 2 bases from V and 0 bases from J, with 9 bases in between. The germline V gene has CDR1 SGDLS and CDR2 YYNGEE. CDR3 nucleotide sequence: TGTGCCAGCAGCGTGGAGGGAAGTAGCAATCAGCCCCAGCATTTT. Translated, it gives CASSVEGSSNQPQHF.

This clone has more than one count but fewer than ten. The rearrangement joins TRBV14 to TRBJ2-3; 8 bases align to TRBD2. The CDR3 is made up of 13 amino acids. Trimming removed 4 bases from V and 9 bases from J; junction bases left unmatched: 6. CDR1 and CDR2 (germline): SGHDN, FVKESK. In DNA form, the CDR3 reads TGTGCCAGCAGCCCCGCCGGGGGGGGGACGCAGTATTTT. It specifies CASSPAGGGTQYF.

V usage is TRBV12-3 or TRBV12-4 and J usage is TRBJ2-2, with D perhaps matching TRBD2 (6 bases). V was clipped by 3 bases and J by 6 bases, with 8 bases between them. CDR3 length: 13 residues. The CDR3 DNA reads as TGTGCCAGCAGTTTTACGGGAGCCGGGGAGCTGTTTTTT. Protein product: CASSFTGAGELFF.

CDR3 sequence reads: CASTFNYEQYF. DNA of the CDR3: TGTGCCAGCACCTTTAACTACGAGCAGTACTTC. This chain uses TRBV6-5 with TRBJ2-7; unclear D gene. Germline-derived CDR1 and CDR2 are MNHEY and SVGAGI. This CDR3 is built from 11 residues. V lost 7 bases, J lost 3 bases, and 7 bases lay in between.

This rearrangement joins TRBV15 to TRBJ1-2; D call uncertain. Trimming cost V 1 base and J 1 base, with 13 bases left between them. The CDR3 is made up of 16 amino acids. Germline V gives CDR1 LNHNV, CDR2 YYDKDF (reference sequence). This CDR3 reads CATSRGATSHNYGYTF. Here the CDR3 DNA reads TGTGCCACCAGCAGAGGGGCGACATCGCATAACTATGGCTACACCTTC. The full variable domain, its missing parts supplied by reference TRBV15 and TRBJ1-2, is DAMVIQNPRYQVTQFGKPVTLSCSQTLNHNVMYWYQQKSSQAPKLLFHYYDKDFNNEADTPDNFQSRRPNTSFCFLDIRSPGLGDTAMYLCATSRGATSHNYGYTFGSGTRLTVV.

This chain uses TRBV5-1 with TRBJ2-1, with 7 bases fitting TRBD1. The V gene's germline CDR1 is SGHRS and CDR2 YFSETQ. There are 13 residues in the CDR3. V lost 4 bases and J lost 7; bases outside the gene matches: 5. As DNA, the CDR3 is TGCGCCAGCAGCCAGGGACAGTTAAATGAGCAGTTCTTC. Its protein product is CASSQGQLNEQFF.

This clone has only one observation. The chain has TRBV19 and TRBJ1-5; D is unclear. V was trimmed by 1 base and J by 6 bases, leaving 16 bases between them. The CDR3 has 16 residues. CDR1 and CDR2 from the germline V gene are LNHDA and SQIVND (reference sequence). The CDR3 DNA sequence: TGTGCCAGTAGTATAGGGCGGTCGGGGTCGGGTCAGCCCCAGCATTTT. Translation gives CASSIGRSGSGQPQHF.

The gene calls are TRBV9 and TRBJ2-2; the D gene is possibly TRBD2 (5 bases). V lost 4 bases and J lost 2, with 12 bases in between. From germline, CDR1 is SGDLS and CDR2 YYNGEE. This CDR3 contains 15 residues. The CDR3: CASSQVGVNTGELFF. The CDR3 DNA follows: TGTGCCAGCAGCCAAGTCGGGGTAAACACCGGGGAGCTGTTTTTT.

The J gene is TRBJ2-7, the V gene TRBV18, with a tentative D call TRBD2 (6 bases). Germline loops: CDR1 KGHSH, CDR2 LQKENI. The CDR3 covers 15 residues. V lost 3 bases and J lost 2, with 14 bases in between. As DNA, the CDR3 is TGTGCCAGCTCACCGGCCGGGGGAAATACCTACGAGCAGTACTTC. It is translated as CASSPAGGNTYEQYF.

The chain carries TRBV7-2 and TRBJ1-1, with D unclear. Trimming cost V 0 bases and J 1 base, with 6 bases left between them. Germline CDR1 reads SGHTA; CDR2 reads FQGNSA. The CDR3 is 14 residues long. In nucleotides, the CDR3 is TGTGCCAGCAGCTTAGCGCGGGGGAACACTGAAGCTTTCTTT. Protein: CASSLARGNTEAFF.

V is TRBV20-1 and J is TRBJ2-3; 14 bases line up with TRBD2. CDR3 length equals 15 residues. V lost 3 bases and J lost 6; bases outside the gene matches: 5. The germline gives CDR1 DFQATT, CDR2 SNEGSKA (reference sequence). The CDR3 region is CSASTTSGRGDTQYF. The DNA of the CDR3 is TGCAGTGCTAGTACGACTAGCGGGAGGGGGGATACGCAGTATTTT.

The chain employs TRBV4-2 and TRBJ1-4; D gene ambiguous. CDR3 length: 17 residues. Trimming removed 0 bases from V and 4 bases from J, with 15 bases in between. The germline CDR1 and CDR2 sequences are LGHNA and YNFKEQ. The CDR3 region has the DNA TGTGCCAGCAGCCAAGAGCCTACGGGGAGTGGTAATGAAAAACTGTTTTTT. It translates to CASSQEPTGSGNEKLFF.

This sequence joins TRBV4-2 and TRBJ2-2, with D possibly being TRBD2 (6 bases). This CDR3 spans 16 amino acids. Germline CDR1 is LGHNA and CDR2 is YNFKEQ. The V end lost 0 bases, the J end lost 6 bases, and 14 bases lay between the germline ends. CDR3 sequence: CASSQESSSASGELFF. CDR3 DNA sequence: TGTGCCAGCAGCCAAGAGAGTTCTAGCGCGTCCGGGGAGCTGTTTTTT.

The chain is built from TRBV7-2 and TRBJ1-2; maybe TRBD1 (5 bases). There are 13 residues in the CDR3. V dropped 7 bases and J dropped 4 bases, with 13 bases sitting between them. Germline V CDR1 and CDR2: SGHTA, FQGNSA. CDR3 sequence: CASNQGHFYGYTF. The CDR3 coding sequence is TGTGCCAGCAACCAAGGACACTTCTATGGCTACACCTTC.

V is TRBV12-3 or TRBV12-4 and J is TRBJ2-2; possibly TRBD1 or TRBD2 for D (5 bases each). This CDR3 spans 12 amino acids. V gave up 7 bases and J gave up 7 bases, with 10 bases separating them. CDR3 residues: CASKTAVGELFF. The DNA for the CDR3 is TGTGCCAGCAAGACAGCGGTCGGGGAGCTGTTTTTT.

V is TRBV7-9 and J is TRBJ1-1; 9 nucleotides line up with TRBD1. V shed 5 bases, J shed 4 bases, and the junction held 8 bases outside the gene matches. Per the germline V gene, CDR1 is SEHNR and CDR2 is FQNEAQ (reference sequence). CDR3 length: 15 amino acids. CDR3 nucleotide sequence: TGTGCCAGCAGCCTCGGGACAGGGCGAGGCACTGAAGCTTTCTTT. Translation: CASSLGTGRGTEAFF.

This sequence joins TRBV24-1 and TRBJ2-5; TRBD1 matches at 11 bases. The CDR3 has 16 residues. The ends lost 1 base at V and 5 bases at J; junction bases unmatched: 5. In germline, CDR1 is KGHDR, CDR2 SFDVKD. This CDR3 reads CATSDLRTGGYETQYF. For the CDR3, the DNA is TGTGCCACCAGTGATTTAAGGACAGGGGGCTATGAGACCCAGTACTTC.